This TCR beta chain stems from a study of T cells in Graves' hyperthyroidism and ophthalmopathy. Researchers amplified the TCR beta CDR3 regions from RNA transcripts. Initially, a first-round RT-PCR of the TCR CDR3 employed the HTBI primer set. TCRdb reprocessed the multiplex PCR reads via MiXCR and lists one record per CDR3 protein. The sample records 350,000 to 400,000 distinct CDR3 sequences, about 15% being singletons. Study-wide results and limits: Patients with ophthalmopathy were separated from those with stable hyperthyroidism by a 13 V-J model. Model predictions of ophthalmopathy came a median about 6.3 months before onset.

This clonotype occurred a few times. What it recognizes is unknown. The V gene end was trimmed by 1 base and the J gene end by 1 base; junction bases not matched to a gene: 9. The CDR3 sequence is 19 residues long. Germline values: CDR1 MNHEY, CDR2 SVGAGI. Recently diagnosed hyperthyroidism of less than 2 months' duration affected patients aged 18 to 65. Sequenced input: blood. The V and J genes are TRBV6-5 and TRBJ2-6, with 8 bases matching TRBD1. This clonotype was obtained from a woman in her 30s with Graves' hyperthyroidism. CDR3 coding DNA: TGTGCCAGCAGTTACTTTTCCGCAGGGGGCCTTTCTGGGGCCAACGTCCTGACTTTC. Translation gives CASSYFSAGGLSGANVLTF.